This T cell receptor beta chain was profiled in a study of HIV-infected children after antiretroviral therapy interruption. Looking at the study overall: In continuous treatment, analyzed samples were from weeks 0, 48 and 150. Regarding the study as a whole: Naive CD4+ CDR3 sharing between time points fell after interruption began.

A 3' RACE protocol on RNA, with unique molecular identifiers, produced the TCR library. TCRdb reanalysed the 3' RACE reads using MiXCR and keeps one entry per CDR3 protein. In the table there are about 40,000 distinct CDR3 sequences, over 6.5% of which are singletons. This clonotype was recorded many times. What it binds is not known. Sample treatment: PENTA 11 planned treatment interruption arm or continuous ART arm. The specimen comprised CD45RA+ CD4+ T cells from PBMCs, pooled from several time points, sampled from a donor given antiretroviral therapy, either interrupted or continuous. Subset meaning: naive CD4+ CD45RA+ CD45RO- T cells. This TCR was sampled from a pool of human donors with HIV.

The CDR3 reads CASSRQGAAGELFF. The CDR3 DNA is TGTGCCAGCAGCCGCCAGGGGGCGGCCGGGGAGCTGTTTTTT. The chain carries TRBV27 and TRBJ2-2; TRBD1 agrees at 8 bases. Germline CDR1 MNHEY, CDR2 SMNVEV (reference sequence). Trimming cost V 6 bases and J 6 bases; bases outside gene matches: 6. CDR3 length: 14 residues.